The present T cell receptor (beta chain) was sequenced within a study of CD8 T cells in ankylosing spondylitis. Germline CDR1 DFQATT, CDR2 SNEGSKA (reference sequence). CDR3 length: 13 residues. The V end was cut by 4 bases, the J end by 0 bases, with 10 bases between. TCRdb called the 5' RACE reads again in MiXCR, with one record for every CDR3 protein. The sample lists a few hundred thousand distinct CDR3 sequences; 20% to 30% were seen once. The sequenced material came from blood, either unsorted or a sorted T cell fraction (not recorded which). This sequence joins TRBV20-1 and TRBJ2-7; no firm D call. The sequence came from a male donor with ankylosing spondylitis or in good health (not recorded which). The CDR3 DNA is TGCAGTGCTAATAGACCGCTCTCCTACGAGCAGTACTTC. Encoded protein: CSANRPLSYEQYF.